This T cell receptor beta chain was observed in a study of CD8 T cells in ankylosing spondylitis. This clonotype was seen more than once but under ten times. Its target is unknown. TCR beta libraries were made by quantitative 5'-RACE with molecular barcodes. TCRdb reanalysed the 5' RACE reads using MiXCR and keeps one entry per CDR3 protein. The sample has more than 650,000 distinct CDR3 sequences, roughly 10% seen once. Between the trimmed V and J ends, which lost 1 base and 0 bases, there was a span of 16 bases. CDR1 and CDR2 (germline): SGHRS, YFSETQ. This CDR3 region has 17 residues. Whole-study findings and limits: Seven or eight highly homologous variants formed a TCR beta motif that appeared characteristic of ankylosing spondylitis blood.

The receptor was derived from a male donor with ankylosing spondylitis. Material: blood, either unsorted or a sorted T cell fraction (not recorded which). J is TRBJ1-1 and V is TRBV5-1; D call uncertain. CDR3: CASSLFLGRLLNTEAFF. For the CDR3, the DNA is TGCGCCAGCAGCTTGTTCCTGGGGAGGCTCCTGAACACTGAAGCTTTCTTT.